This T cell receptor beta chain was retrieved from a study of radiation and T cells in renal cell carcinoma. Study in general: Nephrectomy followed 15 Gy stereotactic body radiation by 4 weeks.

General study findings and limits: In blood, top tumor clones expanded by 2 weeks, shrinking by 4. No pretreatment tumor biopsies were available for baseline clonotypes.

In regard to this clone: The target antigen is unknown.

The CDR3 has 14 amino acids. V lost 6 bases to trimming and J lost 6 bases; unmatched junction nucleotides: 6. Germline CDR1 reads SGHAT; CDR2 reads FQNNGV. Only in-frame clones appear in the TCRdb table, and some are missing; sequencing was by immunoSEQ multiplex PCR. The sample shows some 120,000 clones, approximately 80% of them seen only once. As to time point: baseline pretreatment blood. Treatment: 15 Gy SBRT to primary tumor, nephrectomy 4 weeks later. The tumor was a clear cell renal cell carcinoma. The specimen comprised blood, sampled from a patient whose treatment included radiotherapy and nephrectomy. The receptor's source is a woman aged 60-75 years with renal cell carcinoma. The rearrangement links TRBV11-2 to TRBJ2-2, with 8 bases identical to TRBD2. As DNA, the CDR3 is TGTGCCAGCAGGGTAGCGGGATCGCCCGGGGAGCTGTTTTTT. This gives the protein CASRVAGSPGELFF. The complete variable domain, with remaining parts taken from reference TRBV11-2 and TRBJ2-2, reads EAGVAQSPRYKIIEKRQSVAFWCNPISGHATLYWYQQILGQGPKLLIQFQNNGVVDDSQLPKDRFSAERLKGVDSTLKIQPAKLEDSAVYLCASRVAGSPGELFFGEGSRLTVL.